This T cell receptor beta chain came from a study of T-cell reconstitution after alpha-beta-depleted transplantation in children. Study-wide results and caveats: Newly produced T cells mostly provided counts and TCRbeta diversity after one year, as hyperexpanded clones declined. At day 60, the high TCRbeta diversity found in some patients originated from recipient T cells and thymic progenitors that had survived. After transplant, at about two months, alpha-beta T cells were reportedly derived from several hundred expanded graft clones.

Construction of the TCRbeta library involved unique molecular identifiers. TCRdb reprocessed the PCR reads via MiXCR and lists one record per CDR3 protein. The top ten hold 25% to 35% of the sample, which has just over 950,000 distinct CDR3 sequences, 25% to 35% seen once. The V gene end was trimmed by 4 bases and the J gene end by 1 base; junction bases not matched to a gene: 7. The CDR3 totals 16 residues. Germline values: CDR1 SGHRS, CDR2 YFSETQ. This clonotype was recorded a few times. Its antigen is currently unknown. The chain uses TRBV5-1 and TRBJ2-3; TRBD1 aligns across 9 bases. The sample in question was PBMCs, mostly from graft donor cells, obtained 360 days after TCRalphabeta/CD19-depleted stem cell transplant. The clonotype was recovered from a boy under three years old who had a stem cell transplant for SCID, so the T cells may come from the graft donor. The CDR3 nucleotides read TGCGCCAGCAGCCCCCGGACAGGGGCCGGCACAGATACGCAGTATTTT. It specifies CASSPRTGAGTDTQYF. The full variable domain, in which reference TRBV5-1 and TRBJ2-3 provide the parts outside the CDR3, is KAGVTQTPRYLIKTRGQQVTLSCSPISGHRSVSWYQQTPGQGLQFLFEYFSETQRNKGNFPGRFSGRQFSNSRSEMNVSTLELGDSALYLCASSPRTGAGTDTQYFGPGTRLTVL.